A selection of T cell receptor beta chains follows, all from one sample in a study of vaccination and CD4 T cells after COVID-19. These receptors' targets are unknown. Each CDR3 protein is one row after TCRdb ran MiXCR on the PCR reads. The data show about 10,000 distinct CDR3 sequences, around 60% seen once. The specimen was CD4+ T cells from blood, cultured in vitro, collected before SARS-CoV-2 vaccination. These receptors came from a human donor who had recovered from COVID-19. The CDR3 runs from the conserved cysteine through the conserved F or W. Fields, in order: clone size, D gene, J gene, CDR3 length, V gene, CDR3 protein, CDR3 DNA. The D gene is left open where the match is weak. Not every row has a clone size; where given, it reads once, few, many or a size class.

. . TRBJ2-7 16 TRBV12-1 CASSFDWDRDSYEQYF TGTGCCAGCAGCTTTGATTGGGACAGGGACTCCTACGAGCAGTACTTC
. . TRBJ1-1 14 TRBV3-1 CASSQGAGPLVAFF TGTGCCAGCAGCCAAGGGGCAGGGCCGCTTGTAGCTTTCTTT
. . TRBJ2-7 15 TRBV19 CASSSGAGTEYEQYF TGTGCCAGTAGCTCGGGGGCAGGGACAGAATACGAGCAGTACTTC
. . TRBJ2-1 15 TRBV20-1 CSARDSGDVYNEQFF TGCAGTGCTAGAGATTCGGGAGATGTCTACAATGAGCAGTTCTTC
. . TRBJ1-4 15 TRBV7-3 CASSSNLGGNEKLFF TGTGCCAGCAGCTCGAACCTGGGCGGTAATGAAAAACTGTTTTTT
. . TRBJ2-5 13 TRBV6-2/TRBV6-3 CASSSAVGETQYF TGTGCCAGCAGTTCGGCAGTCGGGGAGACCCAGTACTTC
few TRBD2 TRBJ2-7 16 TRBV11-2 CASSLDRLAGGYEQYF TGTGCCAGCAGCTTAGATAGACTAGCGGGAGGCTACGAGCAGTACTTC
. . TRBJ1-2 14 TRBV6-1 CATSGGGAQDGYTF TGTGCCACCTCTGGTGGGGGGGCGCAAGATGGCTACACCTTC
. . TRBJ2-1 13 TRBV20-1 CSARAGVIEEQFF TGCAGTGCTAGAGCGGGAGTGATTGAGGAGCAGTTCTTC
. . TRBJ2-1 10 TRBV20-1 CSAKNNEQFF TGCAGTGCTAAAAATAATGAGCAGTTCTTC
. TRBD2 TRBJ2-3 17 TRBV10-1 CASSDGGRTSSTDTQYF TGCGCCAGCAGTGATGGCGGGAGGACAAGCAGCACAGATACGCAGTATTTT
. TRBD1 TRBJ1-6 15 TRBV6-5 CASSYGYRGISPLHF TGTGCCAGCAGTTACGGTTACAGGGGCATCTCACCCCTCCACTTT
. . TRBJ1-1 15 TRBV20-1 CSARDGGELNTEAFF TGCAGTGCTAGAGATGGGGGGGAGTTAAACACTGAAGCTTTCTTT
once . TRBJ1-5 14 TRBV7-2 CASSSDSYNQPQHF TGTGCCAGCAGCTCAGACAGTTACAATCAGCCCCAGCATTTT
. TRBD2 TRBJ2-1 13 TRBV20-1 CSASGTSGNEQFF TGCAGTGCTTCCGGGACTAGCGGCAATGAGCAGTTCTTC
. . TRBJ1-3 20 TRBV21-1 CASSKVSAGLEARTGNTIYF TGTGCCAGCAGCAAGGTATCGGCGGGACTCGAGGCCCGGACTGGAAACACCATATATTTT
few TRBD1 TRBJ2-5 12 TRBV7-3 CASSIQGGTQYF TGTGCCAGCAGCATACAGGGGGGGACCCAGTACTTC
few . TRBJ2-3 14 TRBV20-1 CSAGPGARADTQYF TGCAGTGCTGGCCCGGGAGCGCGAGCAGATACGCAGTATTTT
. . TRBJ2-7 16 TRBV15 CATSRQMSPGQNEQYF TGTGCCACCAGCAGACAAATGAGCCCTGGACAGAACGAGCAGTACTTC
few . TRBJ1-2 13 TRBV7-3 CASSPQPNYGYTF TGTGCCAGCAGCCCTCAGCCTAACTATGGCTACACCTTC
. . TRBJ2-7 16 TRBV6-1 CASSPPAGREPYEQYF TGTGCCAGCAGTCCCCCGGCGGGCAGGGAGCCCTACGAGCAGTACTTC
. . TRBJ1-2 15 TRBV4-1 CASSQSSRQNYGYTF TGCGCCAGCAGCCAATCGTCCCGACAAAACTATGGCTACACCTTC
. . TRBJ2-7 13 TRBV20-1 CSAREGGSYEQYF TGCAGTGCCAGAGAGGGGGGCTCCTACGAGCAGTACTTC
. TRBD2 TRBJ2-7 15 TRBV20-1 CSASNRREGTYEQYF TGCAGTGCATCGAACAGGCGGGAGGGGACCTACGAGCAGTACTTC
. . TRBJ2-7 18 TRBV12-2 CASRLMSGRVDRENEQYF TGTGCAAGTCGCTTAATGAGCGGGAGGGTGGATAGGGAAAACGAGCAGTACTTC
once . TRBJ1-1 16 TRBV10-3 CAISELGSGADTEAFF TGTGCCATCAGTGAGCTGGGGTCAGGGGCGGACACTGAAGCTTTCTTT
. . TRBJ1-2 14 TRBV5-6 CASSLQGRNYGYTF TGTGCCAGCAGCTTGCAGGGCAGAAACTATGGCTACACCTTC
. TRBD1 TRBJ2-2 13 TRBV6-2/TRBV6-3 CASWTGRAGELFF TGTGCCAGCTGGACAGGGAGAGCCGGGGAGCTGTTTTTT
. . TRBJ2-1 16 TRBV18 CASSNDPSSSYNEQFF TGTGCCAGCTCGAATGACCCCTCGAGCTCCTACAATGAGCAGTTCTTC
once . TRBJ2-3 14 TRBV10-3 CAISSTSSTDTQYF TGTGCCATCAGTTCGACTAGTAGCACAGATACGCAGTATTTT
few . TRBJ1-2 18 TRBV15 CATRKTPLGRETNYGYTF TGTGCCACCCGGAAAACCCCCCTGGGCAGAGAAACTAACTATGGCTACACCTTC
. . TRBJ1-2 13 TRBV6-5 CASSYAQSYGYTF TGTGCCAGCAGTTACGCACAAAGCTATGGCTACACCTTC
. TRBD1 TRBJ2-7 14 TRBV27 CASRRTGASYEQYF TGTGCCAGCAGAAGAACAGGGGCTTCCTACGAGCAGTACTTC
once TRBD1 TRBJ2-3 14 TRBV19 CASSPAGTGNTQYF TGTGCCAGTAGTCCTGCCGGGACAGGAAATACGCAGTATTTT
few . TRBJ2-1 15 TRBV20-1 CSARSRVPPYNEQFF TGCAGTGCTAGGAGCCGGGTGCCTCCCTACAATGAGCAGTTCTTC
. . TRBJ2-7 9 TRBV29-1 CSVDCEQYF TGCAGCGTTGATTGCGAGCAGTACTTC
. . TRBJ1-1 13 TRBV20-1 CSARGRAYTEAFF TGCAGTGCTAGGGGCAGGGCTTACACTGAAGCTTTCTTT
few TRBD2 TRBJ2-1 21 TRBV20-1 CSAPTPLGLAGVSDPYNEQFF TGCAGTGCCCCCACCCCCCTGGGACTAGCGGGAGTTTCGGATCCCTACAATGAGCAGTTCTTC
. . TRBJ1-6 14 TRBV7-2 CASSLERRDSPLHF TGTGCCAGCAGCTTAGAAAGGAGGGATTCACCCCTCCACTTT
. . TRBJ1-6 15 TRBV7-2 CASSPEGTTNSPLHF TGTGCCAGCAGCCCCGAAGGGACTACAAATTCACCCCTCCACTTT
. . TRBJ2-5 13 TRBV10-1 CAFRLVPQETQYF TGCGCCTTTAGACTAGTACCTCAAGAGACCCAGTACTTC
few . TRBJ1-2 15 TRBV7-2 CASRKTQQANYGYTF TGTGCCAGCCGCAAAACACAACAGGCAAACTATGGCTACACCTTC
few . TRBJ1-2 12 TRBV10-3 CAINPAGGSYTF TGTGCCATCAACCCAGCGGGGGGGAGTTACACCTTC
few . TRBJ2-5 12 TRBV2 CASSEERETQYF TGTGCCAGCAGTGAAGAGAGAGAGACCCAGTACTTC
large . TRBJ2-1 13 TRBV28 CASRQTGYNEQFF TGTGCCAGCAGGCAGACAGGCTACAATGAGCAGTTCTTC
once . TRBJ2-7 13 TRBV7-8 CASSWDLTYEQYF TGTGCCAGCAGCTGGGACTTGACCTACGAGCAGTACTTC
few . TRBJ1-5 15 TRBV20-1 CSARGGGASNQPQHF TGCAGTGCTAGAGGCGGGGGCGCGAGCAATCAGCCCCAGCATTTT
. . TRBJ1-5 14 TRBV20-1 CSARDQRGNQPQHF TGCAGTGCTAGAGATCAAAGGGGGAATCAGCCCCAGCATTTT
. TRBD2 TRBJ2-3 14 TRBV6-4 CASSDSRETDTQYF TGTGCCAGCAGTGACTCGCGGGAGACAGATACGCAGTATTTT
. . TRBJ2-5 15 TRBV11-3 CASSQDGRTQETQYF TGTGCCAGCAGCCAGGACGGAAGGACCCAAGAGACCCAGTACTTC
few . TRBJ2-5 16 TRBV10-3 CAISESTPSGEETQYF TGTGCCATCAGTGAGTCGACTCCCAGCGGAGAAGAGACCCAGTACTTC
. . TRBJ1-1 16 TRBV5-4 CASSLGGLSSNTEAFF TGTGCCAGCAGCTTGGGGGGGCTTTCCAGCAACACTGAAGCTTTCTTT
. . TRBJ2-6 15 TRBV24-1 CATSDGAGSANVLAF TGTGCCACCAGTGATGGGGCAGGGTCGGCCAACGTCCTGGCTTTC
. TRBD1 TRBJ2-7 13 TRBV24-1 CATSDGQDREQYF TGTGCCACCAGTGACGGACAGGATAGGGAGCAGTACTTC
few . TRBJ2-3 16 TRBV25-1 CASSENDRYPTDTQYF TGTGCCAGCAGTGAGAACGACAGGTACCCCACAGATACGCAGTATTTT
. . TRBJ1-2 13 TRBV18 CASSPVGGSGYTF TGTGCCAGCTCACCAGTCGGAGGGTCTGGCTACACCTTC
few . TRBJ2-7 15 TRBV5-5 CASSATNGPNYEQYF TGTGCCAGCAGCGCGACAAACGGACCCAACTACGAGCAGTACTTC